These T cell receptor beta chains were read from a single sample in a study of T cell repertoires in aging, cancer and after chemotherapy. A single record per CDR3 protein comes from TCRdb applying MiXCR to the multiplex PCR reads. Of over 10,000 distinct CDR3 sequences listed, 21% are singletons. The sequencing sample was made of blood. These receptors were collected from a human donor in good health. Each CDR3 is given with its conserved first and last residue. D genes are given only for firm matches. Size values are once, few and many counts, or a class for expanded clones, and some rows have none.

D	V	J	size	CDR3	DNA
TRBD1	TRBV4-3	TRBJ1-1	few	CASSHKDRGQGTEAFF	TGCGCCAGCAGCCACAAGGACAGGGGGCAGGGCACTGAAGCTTTCTTT
TRBD1	TRBV5-6	TRBJ1-2	few	CASSPDPGQGSYGYTF	TGTGCCAGCAGCCCCGACCCGGGACAGGGTAGCTATGGCTACACCTTC
NA	TRBV5-6	TRBJ2-7	many	CASSPQRSEVDEQYF	TGTGCCAGCAGCCCCCAAAGAAGCGAAGTCGACGAGCAGTACTTC
NA	TRBV5-6	TRBJ2-7	NA	CASSYGGGPYYEQYF	TGTGCCAGCAGCTATGGTGGGGGGCCCTACTACGAGCAGTACTTC
NA	TRBV12-3/TRBV12-4	TRBJ2-1	NA	CASSLSGTALEQFF	TGTGCCAGCAGTTTATCCGGGACTGCGCTTGAGCAGTTCTTC
NA	TRBV12-3/TRBV12-4	TRBJ2-1	NA	CASRKQGGSYNEQFF	TGTGCCAGCAGGAAACAGGGAGGCTCCTACAATGAGCAGTTCTTC
NA	TRBV4-3	TRBJ2-2	NA	CASSLGQGSTGELFF	TGCGCCAGCAGCCTGGGGCAGGGGTCCACCGGGGAGCTGTTTTTT
NA	TRBV18	TRBJ2-7	NA	CASSPPGLPYEQYF	TGTGCCAGCTCACCCCCGGGACTGCCCTACGAGCAGTACTTC
NA	TRBV27	TRBJ2-7	medium-sized	CASPPLRVLSYEQYF	TGTGCCAGTCCCCCCCTCAGGGTCCTATCCTACGAGCAGTACTTC
NA	TRBV27	TRBJ1-2	medium-sized	CASSLGGDGYTF	TGTGCCAGCAGTTTGGGGGGCGACGGCTACACCTTC
TRBD1	TRBV27	TRBJ1-5	few	CASSGTRDRGRVYSNQPQHF	TGTGCCAGCAGCGGAACCAGGGACAGGGGGCGGGTGTATAGCAATCAGCCCCAGCATTTT
TRBD2	TRBV12-3/TRBV12-4	TRBJ2-5	NA	CASSLKASGGRGTQYF	TGTGCCAGCAGTTTAAAGGCTAGCGGGGGGAGGGGGACCCAGTACTTC
TRBD1	TRBV19	TRBJ1-2	medium-sized	CASSITTGGEGSGYTF	TGTGCCAGTAGCATTACGACAGGGGGCGAGGGTAGTGGCTACACCTTC
NA	TRBV20-1	TRBJ1-1	many	CSARGPSRAFF	TGCAGTGCTAGAGGCCCCTCTCGAGCTTTCTTT
TRBD1	TRBV10-3	TRBJ1-2	NA	CASSTDGTGGEYGYTF	TGTGCCAGCAGTACTGACGGGACAGGGGGCGAGTATGGCTACACCTTC
NA	TRBV6-4	TRBJ2-3	large	CASSPLGGIGTDTQYF	TGTGCCAGCAGTCCCCTAGGGGGTATCGGCACAGATACGCAGTATTTT
TRBD2	TRBV6-2/TRBV6-3	TRBJ2-3	few	CASTPRGGGGRDTQYF	TGTGCCAGCACCCCCAGAGGCGGGGGGGGGAGGGATACGCAGTATTTT
NA	TRBV15	TRBJ1-1	few	CATSRDGGYTEAFF	TGTGCCACCAGCAGAGACGGGGGCTACACTGAAGCTTTCTTT
TRBD2	TRBV27	TRBJ2-3	many	CASGLGGGTDTQYF	TGTGCCAGCGGTCTTGGCGGGGGAACAGATACGCAGTATTTT
TRBD1	TRBV7-9	TRBJ1-4	many	CASSLSRAQGGEKLFF	TGTGCCAGCAGCTTAAGTCGGGCGCAGGGGGGTGAAAAACTGTTTTTT
NA	TRBV5-1	TRBJ1-1	NA	CASSFNIQGGAFF	TGCGCCAGCAGCTTCAACATACAGGGTGGGGCTTTCTTT
NA	TRBV6-5	TRBJ1-4	medium-sized	CASRRTAETLNEKLFF	TGTGCCAGCAGAAGGACAGCTGAAACGCTTAATGAAAAACTGTTTTTT
TRBD1	TRBV6-1	TRBJ2-5	many	CASTLGQGGTQYF	TGTGCCAGCACCCTGGGACAGGGAGGGACCCAGTACTTC
NA	TRBV15	TRBJ1-6	many	CATRSRGNYNSPLHF	TGTGCCACCAGAAGCAGGGGCAACTATAATTCACCCCTCCACTTT
NA	TRBV7-2	TRBJ1-2	NA	CASSPNRGGAGNGYTF	TGTGCCAGCAGCCCGAATCGTGGGGGCGCGGGGAATGGCTACACCTTC
NA	TRBV6-5	TRBJ1-5	few	CASSYRAGRGSNQPQHF	TGTGCCAGCAGTTACAGGGCAGGCCGGGGGAGCAATCAGCCCCAGCATTTT
TRBD1	TRBV5-6	TRBJ2-7	few	CASSLVGGRGLYEQYF	TGTGCCAGCAGCTTGGTTGGTGGCAGGGGGCTCTACGAGCAGTACTTC
TRBD1	TRBV7-2	TRBJ1-6	many	CASSLRAGGLHF	TGTGCCAGCAGCTTACGGGCAGGGGGCCTCCACTTT
TRBD1	TRBV7-2	TRBJ1-6	NA	CASSSRDRDSPLHF	TGTGCCAGCAGCTCCCGGGACAGGGATTCACCCCTCCACTTT
TRBD1	TRBV5-1	TRBJ2-6	NA	CASSQDLGTGVGANVLTF	TGTGCCAGCAGCCAAGATCTGGGGACAGGGGTAGGGGCCAACGTCCTGACTTTC
NA	TRBV19	TRBJ2-5	medium-sized	CASSIGAEETQYF	TGTGCCAGTAGTATCGGGGCAGAAGAGACCCAGTACTTC
NA	TRBV25-1	TRBJ2-4	NA	CASSDEGRLAKNIQYF	TGTGCCAGCAGTGACGAGGGAAGACTAGCCAAAAACATTCAGTACTTC
NA	TRBV6-4	TRBJ2-3	NA	CASSGGADTQYF	TGTGCCAGCAGTGGCGGAGCAGATACGCAGTATTTT
NA	TRBV5-6	TRBJ1-2	many	CASSLIPNYGYTF	TGTGCCAGCAGCTTGATACCTAACTATGGCTACACCTTC
NA	TRBV27	TRBJ1-2	NA	CASNPSGGHYGYTF	TGTGCCAGCAACCCGAGTGGGGGCCACTATGGCTACACCTTC
TRBD2	TRBV18	TRBJ2-1	NA	CASSQLTGRGIEQFF	TGTGCGTCTTCCCAGCTCACCGGGAGGGGGATTGAGCAGTTCTTC
NA	TRBV20-1	TRBJ2-7	once	CSASSWGSIVDEQYF	TGCAGTGCTAGTTCCTGGGGCAGTATTGTCGATGAGCAGTACTTC
TRBD1	TRBV6-2/TRBV6-3	TRBJ2-7	few	CASSGQGGESYEQYF	TGTGCCAGCAGTGGACAGGGTGGAGAGTCCTACGAGCAGTACTTC
NA	TRBV7-9	TRBJ2-7	medium-sized	CASSLGQSSYEQYF	TGTGCCAGCAGCCTTGGACAGAGCTCCTACGAGCAGTACTTC
TRBD2	TRBV6-4	TRBJ2-2	medium-sized	CASSDGGDTGELFF	TGTGCCAGCAGTGACGGGGGGGACACCGGGGAGCTGTTTTTT
TRBD2	TRBV20-1	TRBJ2-7	NA	CSARDMTSGGYEQYF	TGCAGTGCTAGAGATATGACTAGCGGGGGGTACGAGCAGTACTTC
NA	TRBV6-4	TRBJ2-2	medium-sized	CASSDSETGSGELFF	TGTGCCAGCAGTGACTCGGAAACAGGGTCCGGGGAGCTGTTTTTT
NA	TRBV20-1	TRBJ2-7	medium-sized	CSVVRTGNRYEQYF	TGCAGTGTCGTGCGTACAGGGAACCGCTACGAGCAGTACTTC
TRBD2	TRBV4-3	TRBJ2-3	few	CASSPASGGPLTDTQYF	TGCGCCAGCAGCCCAGCCAGCGGGGGGCCTCTCACAGATACGCAGTATTTT
NA	TRBV12-3/TRBV12-4	TRBJ1-2	many	CASSLTQGYGYTF	TGTGCCAGCAGTTTAACACAGGGCTATGGCTACACCTTC
NA	TRBV19	TRBJ1-5	few	CASSIGASRNQPQHF	TGTGCCAGTAGTATAGGGGCCAGCCGCAATCAGCCCCAGCATTTT
NA	TRBV19	TRBJ2-1	medium-sized	CASGGAYNEQFF	TGTGCCAGTGGCGGGGCCTACAATGAGCAGTTCTTC